This entry lists 4 T cell receptor beta chains sequenced from one sample in a study of cytomegalovirus exposure and HLA in healthy donors. 13 Jbeta primers and 60 Vbeta primers were used for the PCR. Generated by immunoSEQ multiplex PCR, the TCRdb table keeps only in-frame clones and is missing some. The table lists approximately 140,000 clones, over 70% of them singletons. The sequenced material came from PBMCs. These receptors all come from a woman aged 18 to 35 in good health and CMV-seronegative.

The chain recombines TRBV10-3 with TRBJ1-2, with 9 bases fitting TRBD1. The trim removed 5 bases at V and 3 bases at J, leaving 4 bases unmatched. Germline CDR1 reads ENHRY; CDR2 reads SYGVKD. This CDR3 has 14 amino acids. Here the CDR3 DNA reads TGTGCCATCAGTTCCGGGACAGGGTACTATGGCTACACCTTC. Translating gives CAISSGTGYYGYTF.

This chain links TRBV27 with TRBJ1-1; 10 bases match TRBD1. CDR3 length: 18 amino acids. The V gene's germline CDR1 is MNHEY and CDR2 SMNVEV (reference sequence). V trimming: 5 bases; J trimming: 3 bases; junction bases outside the gene matches: 15. The CDR3 loop is CASSPQPVGQGFDTEAFF. As DNA, the CDR3 is TGTGCCAGCAGTCCCCAACCTGTGGGACAGGGGTTCGACACTGAAGCTTTCTTT.

The chain employs TRBV18 and TRBJ2-2; 13 nucleotides line up with TRBD2. CDR3 size: 17 residues. The V segment lost 4 bases and the J segment 5 bases; nucleotides outside the gene matches: 7. Germline V gives CDR1 KGHSH, CDR2 LQKENI. The DNA for the CDR3 is TGTGCCAGCTCACTGGATGGGACTAGCGGGATAACCGGGGAGCTGTTTTTT. Encoded protein: CASSLDGTSGITGELFF.

The V and J genes are TRBV7-9 and TRBJ1-1, with 7 bases that match TRBD1. CDR1 SEHNR and CDR2 FQNEAQ come from the germline V gene (reference sequence). The CDR3 has 13 amino acids. V trimming: 6 bases; J trimming: 1 base; junction bases outside the gene matches: 2. The DNA of the CDR3 is TGTGCCAGCAGTCGACAGGGGAACACTGAAGCTTTCTTT. Its protein is CASSRQGNTEAFF.